This is a list of T cell receptor beta chains from one sample in a study of early T cells in non-severe SARS-CoV-2 infection. TCRdb called the 5' RACE reads again in MiXCR, with one record for every CDR3 protein. In the table there are 55,000 to 80,000 distinct CDR3 sequences, around 12% of which are singletons. The sample in question was whole blood, obtained at baseline. The receptors stem from an adult who was a healthcare worker with PCR-confirmed SARS-CoV-2 infection or an uninfected control (not recorded which). The conserved cysteine and the conserved F or W are not part of the CDR3 here. The order of the fields is clone size, V gene, J gene, CDR3 protein. Size values are once, few and many counts, or a class for expanded clones, and some rows have none.

many	TRBV12-3/TRBV12-4	TRBJ1-1	ASSSRTVPTEAF
-	TRBV7-2	TRBJ1-1	ASSLVSTTEAF
-	TRBV10-3	TRBJ1-5	AISESQGARQPQH
many	TRBV20-1	TRBJ1-5	SARDQPISNQPQH
many	TRBV2	TRBJ2-7	ASSGRQPVLYYEQY
many	TRBV6-2/TRBV6-3	TRBJ1-1	ASSYSPSPRKGVAEAF
-	TRBV11-2	TRBJ2-2	ASSSTGASNTGELF
-	TRBV20-1	TRBJ2-2	SARGGGPPGSCF
few	TRBV7-6	TRBJ2-5	ASSPSSGRSGETQY
many	TRBV7-9	TRBJ2-3	ASSPSGVSRDTQY
many	TRBV5-1	TRBJ2-5	ASSSDRETQY
many	TRBV6-5	TRBJ2-1	ASSSAGTLYNEQF
-	TRBV2	TRBJ2-3	ASTGSTDTQY
few	TRBV5-8	TRBJ2-7	ASSLQGGSSYEQY
few	TRBV7-8	TRBJ2-4	ASSLAGFGNDYPKNIQY
few	TRBV7-9	TRBJ2-7	ASSFTSYEQY
many	TRBV6-6	TRBJ1-5	ASSSSGQFNQPQH
-	TRBV5-1	TRBJ2-7	ASSSGTDSYEQY
-	TRBV7-9	TRBJ2-3	ASSPGTGGRDTQY
few	TRBV18	TRBJ1-2	ASSPVRDGKNYGYT
few	TRBV27	TRBJ2-3	ASSLLGGTDTQY
many	TRBV2	TRBJ2-2	ASSEDSSGNTGELF
few	TRBV7-8	TRBJ1-6	ASSPYLRERLSDSPLH
-	TRBV2	TRBJ1-1	ASSQLLNTEAF
-	TRBV30	TRBJ2-1	ALTGTTNNEQF
many	TRBV10-3	TRBJ2-7	AISESDYEQY
few	TRBV28	TRBJ2-1	ASSLYREPRQF
-	TRBV19	TRBJ2-7	ASSPGGDEQY
few	TRBV10-3	TRBJ2-7	AITRGGHSSEQY
few	TRBV7-2	TRBJ1-3	ASSFLWGRTASGNTIY
few	TRBV9	TRBJ2-3	ASSVRPGLAEDTQY
-	TRBV7-6	TRBJ2-1	ASSLTEGPYNEQF
few	TRBV7-2	TRBJ2-3	ASSLARTSGSTDTQY
-	TRBV4-3	TRBJ1-5	ASSQDLGDQPQH
-	TRBV15	TRBJ2-5	ATSRDGLVQETQY
many	TRBV7-2	TRBJ2-5	ASSLVVTQY
-	TRBV12-3/TRBV12-4	TRBJ2-7	ASSFTDSYEQY
-	TRBV7-2	TRBJ2-3	ASSSRRSTDTQY
medium-sized	TRBV4-2	TRBJ2-1	ASSQEGQGAFNEQF
few	TRBV7-2	TRBJ2-5	ASSLGQGSYQETQY
few	TRBV10-1	TRBJ2-6	ASSEGQGAGANVLT
-	TRBV6-5	TRBJ2-3	AIGTRDTQY
-	TRBV29-1	TRBJ2-7	SVVSRDGAYEQY
many	TRBV18	TRBJ2-7	ASSPGTGYEQY
many	TRBV12-3/TRBV12-4	TRBJ2-1	ASSYRDPNNEQF
few	TRBV20-1	TRBJ2-7	SASALADASYEQY
-	TRBV9	TRBJ2-1	ASSVAGTVHGQF
-	TRBV28	TRBJ2-3	ASQGGFSTDTQY
many	TRBV13	TRBJ1-1	ASSLWNTEAF
few	TRBV27	TRBJ2-7	ASSLDLRTPYEQY
few	TRBV19	TRBJ1-3	ASSPITLRGRRTGNTIY
medium-sized	TRBV7-2	TRBJ2-7	ASSPAGLAGAYEQY
few	TRBV10-1	TRBJ2-3	ASSPGVGPDTQY